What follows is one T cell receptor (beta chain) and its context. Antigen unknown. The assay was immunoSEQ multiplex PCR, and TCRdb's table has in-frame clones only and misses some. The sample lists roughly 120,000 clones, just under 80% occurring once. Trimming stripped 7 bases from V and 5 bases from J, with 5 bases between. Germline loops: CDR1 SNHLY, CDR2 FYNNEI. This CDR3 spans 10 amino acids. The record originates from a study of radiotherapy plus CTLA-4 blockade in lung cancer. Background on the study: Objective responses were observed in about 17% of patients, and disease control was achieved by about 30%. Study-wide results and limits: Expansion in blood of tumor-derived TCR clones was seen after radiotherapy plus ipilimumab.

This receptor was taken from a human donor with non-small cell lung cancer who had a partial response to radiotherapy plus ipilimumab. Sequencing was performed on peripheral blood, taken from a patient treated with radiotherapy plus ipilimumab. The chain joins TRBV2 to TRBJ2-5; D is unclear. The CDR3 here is CASIRETQYF. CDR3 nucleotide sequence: TGTGCCAGCATTCGGGAGACCCAGTACTTC.